The next 30 T cell receptor beta chains were all read from a single sample in a study of technical replicates of blood from a few donors. Measured with immunoSEQ multiplex PCR; TCRdb has only the in-frame clones, and not every one. The sample has 60,000 to 90,000 clones; approximately 97% are singletons. Sequenced sample: T cells isolated from PBMCs. These receptors were taken from a human donor in good health.

This clone has a single count. The chain combines TRBV11-3 with TRBJ2-7; D is possibly TRBD2 (5 bases). The CDR3 sequence is 16 residues long. Germline V CDR1 and CDR2: SGHNT, YENEEA. The V end lost 2 bases, the J end lost 0 bases, and 14 bases lay between the germline ends. The CDR3, as DNA: TGTGCCAGCAGCTTATCTGAGGACGGAGGCTCCTACGAGCAGTACTTC. Translated: CASSLSEDGGSYEQYF.

The gene calls are TRBV19 and TRBJ1-2, with no clear D. The CDR3 consists of 12 residues. V shed 8 bases and J shed 1 base, with 8 bases lying between them. CDR1 is LNHDA, CDR2 SQIVND, per germline (reference sequence). CDR3 residues: CASGGFNYGYTF. CDR3 nucleotide sequence: TGTGCCAGTGGAGGATTTAACTATGGCTACACCTTC.

The chain couples TRBV30 to TRBJ1-1; no definite D call. V lost 1 base and J 4 bases, leaving 10 bases between the germline ends. The CDR3 runs to 13 residues. Germline values: CDR1 GTSNPN, CDR2 SVGIG (reference sequence). The CDR3 loop reads CAWSAEGSTEAFF. The CDR3 region has the DNA TGTGCCTGGAGTGCTGAGGGTTCCACTGAAGCTTTCTTT.

The rearrangement links TRBV5-1 to TRBJ1-5; D uncertain. Germline assignment: CDR1 SGHRS and CDR2 YFSETQ. Trimming cost V 0 bases and J 4 bases, with 8 bases left between them. This CDR3 is built from 14 residues. The CDR3 nucleotides are TGCGCCAGCAGCTTGGAACCACATAATCAGCCCCAGCATTTT. This codes for CASSLEPHNQPQHF.

The chain employs TRBV19 and TRBJ2-7, with 10 nucleotides matching TRBD2. V lost 5 bases and J lost 3; bases outside the gene matches: 1. Germline V gene sequence: CDR1 LNHDA, CDR2 SQIVND (reference sequence). The CDR3 is 13 amino acids. The CDR3 region has the DNA TGTGCCAGTAGTTGGACTAGCGGCTACGAGCAGTACTTC. Amino acids: CASSWTSGYEQYF.

The chain recombines TRBV9 with TRBJ1-3, with TRBD1 as a possible D gene (5 bases). The V gene lost 0 bases and the J gene lost 3 bases, with 7 bases spanning the gap. CDR3 length equals 14 residues. CDR1 SGDLS and CDR2 YYNGEE come from the germline V gene. The CDR3 is CASSVVGGGNTIYF. In nucleotides, the CDR3 is TGTGCCAGCAGCGTAGTCGGGGGTGGAAACACCATATATTTT.

The V and J genes are TRBV6-5 and TRBJ1-1; 7 bases line up with TRBD1. Germline trimming cut 6 bases from V and 2 bases from J; bases unmatched to any gene: 3. Germline-derived CDR1 and CDR2 are MNHEY and SVGAGI. CDR3 size: 13 residues. CDR3 sequence reads: CASRPGGNTEAFF. The CDR3 nucleotides are TGTGCCAGCAGGCCAGGGGGTAACACTGAAGCTTTCTTT.

V usage is TRBV28 and J usage is TRBJ2-7; unclear D gene. V was pared by 6 bases and J by 3 bases, with 9 bases between. The CDR3 has 12 residues. In germline, CDR1 is MDHEN, CDR2 SYDVKM. The CDR3 nucleotides read TGTGCCAGCAGAACCACGGGCTACGAGCAGTACTTC. Amino acid sequence: CASRTTGYEQYF.

This clone was picked up one time. This rearrangement joins TRBV6-5 to TRBJ1-2; D remains unclear. From germline, CDR1 is MNHEY and CDR2 SVGAGI. Deletions cut 0 bases from V and 2 bases from J, with 13 bases between. The CDR3 has 16 residues. As DNA, the CDR3 is TGTGCCAGCAGTTACTCGATTCACCTAGAAAACTATGGCTACACCTTC. The encoded protein is CASSYSIHLENYGYTF.

The chain has TRBV29-1 and TRBJ2-5; possibly TRBD1 for D (5 bases). V was trimmed by 4 bases and J by 5 bases, leaving 11 bases between them. The CDR3 totals 12 residues. CDR1 is SQVTM, CDR2 ANQGSEA, per germline. The CDR3 DNA reads as TGCAGCGTTGGCAGGGTGGTGGAGACCCAGTACTTC. Protein product: CSVGRVVETQYF.

The V and J genes are TRBV27 and TRBJ1-5, with D uncertain. Trimming removed 2 bases at V and 4 bases at J, with 12 bases between. The CDR3 is 15 amino acids. CDR1 MNHEY and CDR2 SMNVEV come from the germline V gene (reference sequence). This CDR3 is CASSLEGTRNQPQHF. In DNA form, the CDR3 reads TGTGCCAGCAGTTTAGAGGGCACCAGGAATCAGCCCCAGCATTTT.

This chain links TRBV5-1 with TRBJ2-1; 9 bases are a match to TRBD1. From germline, CDR1 is SGHRS and CDR2 YFSETQ. This CDR3 has 15 residues. V dropped 4 bases and J dropped 6; count of bases not matched to a gene: 8. The CDR3, as DNA: TGCGCCAGCAGCCATGCCGGGACAGGGCTCAATGAGCAGTTCTTC. Its protein product is CASSHAGTGLNEQFF.

V and J are TRBV7-2 and TRBJ2-3; 9 nucleotides match TRBD1. V was pared by 5 bases and J by 10 bases, with 10 bases of the junction left unmatched. The V gene's germline CDR1 is SGHTA and CDR2 FQGNSA. This CDR3 is built from 14 residues. The CDR3 loop is CASSPPDRGNPQYF. The CDR3 DNA reads TGTGCCAGCAGCCCCCCGGACAGGGGAAATCCGCAGTATTTT.

J is TRBJ2-7 and V is TRBV4-2; TRBD1 is a possible D gene (6 bases). V was shortened by 0 bases and J by 3 bases, with 12 bases between the two germline ends. CDR1 and CDR2 from the germline V gene are LGHNA and YNFKEQ. The CDR3 is made up of 15 amino acids. In DNA, the CDR3 is TGTGCCAGCAGCCAAGAGATGACAGGCCTCTACGAGCAGTACTTC. Translation gives CASSQEMTGLYEQYF.

J is TRBJ2-6 and V is TRBV4-3; D gene unclear. The V end lost 3 bases, the J end lost 1 base, and 7 bases lay between the germline ends. The V gene's germline CDR1 is LGHNA and CDR2 YSLEER. CDR3 length: 15 amino acids. CDR3 DNA sequence: TGCGCCAGCAGCCAGGCAATTTCTGGGGCCAACGTCCTGACTTTC. Translating it yields CASSQAISGANVLTF.

The chain is built from TRBV6-5 and TRBJ2-2; D call uncertain. Per the germline V gene, CDR1 is MNHEY and CDR2 is SVGAGI. Trimming removed 7 bases at V and 6 bases at J, with 12 bases between. The CDR3 runs 13 residues. CDR3 loop: CASTGLLAGELFF. The DNA of the CDR3 is TGTGCCAGCACAGGCCTCCTGGCCGGGGAGCTGTTTTTT.

In its sample, this clone was seen once. The V and J genes are TRBV4-3 and TRBJ1-4; weak D call: TRBD1 (5 bases). Trimming shortened V by 1 base and J by 8 bases, and 32 bases separated the two germline ends. Germline V lookup: CDR1 LGHNA, CDR2 YSLEER. The CDR3 runs to 21 residues. CDR3 amino acids: CASSQVFGRASRDDLGEKLFF. For the CDR3, the DNA is TGCGCCAGCAGCCAAGTTTTTGGTAGGGCAAGCAGGGATGATTTAGGAGAAAAACTGTTTTTT.

The CDR3 DNA reads TGTGCCAGCAGCTTAGCCGGGAGGGGTACCGGGGAGCTGTTTTTT. It codes for CASSLAGRGTGELFF. The chain is built from TRBV7-8 and TRBJ2-2; 8 bases fit TRBD2. CDR1 and CDR2 from the germline V gene are SGHVS and FQNEAQ. The V and J ends lost 0 bases and 5 bases, in that order; junction bases with no gene match: 2. This CDR3 is 15 amino acids long. Based on the CDR3 plus reference TRBV7-8 and TRBJ2-2, the full variable domain is GAGVSQSPRYKVAKRGQDVALRCDPISGHVSLFWYQQALGQGPEFLTYFQNEAQLDKSGLPSDRFFAERPEGSVSTLKIQRTQQEDSAVYLCASSLAGRGTGELFFGEGSRLTVL.

The J gene is TRBJ2-1, the V gene TRBV9; 11 bases align to TRBD2. The trim removed 0 bases at V and 6 bases at J, leaving 5 bases unmatched. The CDR3 length is 16 residues. CDR1 is SGDLS, CDR2 YYNGEE, per germline. The CDR3 coding sequence is TGTGCCAGCAGCGTAGTAGGAACTAGCGGGAGCAATGAGCAGTTCTTC. Translation: CASSVVGTSGSNEQFF.

This clone has a single count. This chain links TRBV11-3 with TRBJ2-1; no clear D gene. The CDR3 has 15 amino acids. Germline V gene data show CDR1 as SGHNT and CDR2 as YENEEA. Trimming took off 2 bases at V and 6 bases at J, with 14 bases between the two ends. CDR3 region: CASSLREASGNEQFF. In DNA form, the CDR3 reads TGTGCCAGCAGCTTACGTGAAGCTTCGGGCAATGAGCAGTTCTTC.

This chain joins TRBV4-3 and TRBJ2-2; no firm D call. CDR3 length equals 15 residues. Germline V CDR1 and CDR2: LGHNA, YSLEER. V was cut by 0 bases and J by 4 bases, with 9 bases left in between. CDR3 region: CASSQDRFGTGELFF. The CDR3 DNA reads TGCGCCAGCAGCCAAGATCGGTTCGGCACCGGGGAGCTGTTTTTT.

This clone was counted a single time. The rearrangement links TRBV9 to TRBJ2-7; D may be TRBD2 (6 bases). V lost 0 bases and J lost 3, with 10 bases in between. Germline CDR1 reads SGDLS; CDR2 reads YYNGEE. The CDR3 is made up of 14 amino acids. The CDR3 DNA reads TGTGCCAGCAGCGTAGCTAGCGACTACTACGAGCAGTACTTC. Its translation: CASSVASDYYEQYF. Drawing the rest from reference TRBV9 and TRBJ2-7, the complete variable domain is DSGVTQTPKHLITATGQRVTLRCSPRSGDLSVYWYQQSLDQGLQFLIQYYNGEERAKGNILERFSAQQFPDLHSELNLSSLELGDSALYFCASSVASDYYEQYFGPGTRLTVT.

This chain connects TRBV4-2 to TRBJ1-1; a weak D match, TRBD1 (5 bases). CDR1 and CDR2 (germline): LGHNA, YNFKEQ. This CDR3 has 16 residues. The V gene lost 0 bases and the J gene lost 1 base, with 12 bases spanning the gap. Here the CDR3 reads CASSQEGSRGNTEAFF. The CDR3, as DNA: TGTGCCAGCAGCCAAGAGGGCAGTAGGGGGAACACTGAAGCTTTCTTT.

V gene TRBV7-8 combines with J gene TRBJ1-2; 11 nucleotides line up with TRBD1. Germline lookup yields CDR1 SGHVS and CDR2 FQNEAQ. Unmatched junction bases numbered 6, after V lost 5 bases and J lost 4 bases. The CDR3 covers 15 residues. The CDR3, as DNA: TGTGCCAGCAGCCCTGGGACAGGGGGGTCCTATGGCTACACCTTC. Amino acid sequence: CASSPGTGGSYGYTF.

The chain joins TRBV27 to TRBJ2-7, with 7 bases matching TRBD1. The CDR3 covers 13 residues. Per germline, CDR1 MNHEY and CDR2 SMNVEV (reference sequence). V lost 11 bases, J lost 6 bases, and 13 bases stayed unmatched. The CDR3 DNA is TGTGCCGGCCGACCGGGACAGTCCGGCGAGCAGTACTTC. Its translation: CAGRPGQSGEQYF.

The chain couples TRBV29-1 to TRBJ1-2; D gene unclear. The CDR3 extends over 13 amino acids. V gave up 1 base and J gave up 6 bases, with 12 bases separating them. Germline CDR1 SQVTM, CDR2 ANQGSEA. The DNA for the CDR3 is TGCAGCGTTGAAGTCTGGAGGGCGGATGGCTACACCTTC. Its protein is CSVEVWRADGYTF.

The chain joins TRBV4-1 to TRBJ2-4; 8 bases map to TRBD1. The J segment lost 7 bases and the V segment lost 0 bases, leaving 5 bases of the junction unmatched. Germline-derived CDR1 and CDR2 are MGHRA and YSYEKL. The CDR3 contains 15 residues. CDR3 in amino acids: CASSQEWDRSNIQYF. The CDR3, as DNA: TGCGCCAGCAGCCAAGAATGGGACAGGAGTAACATTCAGTACTTC.

The chain employs TRBV19 and TRBJ1-1; D perhaps matches TRBD1 (5 bases). The V end lost 7 bases, the J end lost 0 bases, and 9 bases lay between the germline ends. The germline gives CDR1 LNHDA, CDR2 SQIVND (reference sequence). This CDR3 region has 13 residues. CDR3 bases: TGTGCCAGTACCGGGGGTATGAACACTGAAGCTTTCTTT. It is translated as CASTGGMNTEAFF. The full variable domain, in which reference TRBV19 and TRBJ1-1 provide the parts outside the CDR3, is DGGITQSPKYLFRKEGQNVTLSCEQNLNHDAMYWYRQDPGQGLRLIYYSQIVNDFQKGDIAEGYSVSREKKESFPLTVTSAQKNPTAFYLCASTGGMNTEAFFGQGTRLTVV.

The V gene is TRBV2, the J gene TRBJ2-4, with D possibly matching TRBD2 (5 bases). This CDR3 spans 15 amino acids. Trimming cost V 4 bases and J 10 bases, with 20 bases left between them. Germline CDR1 reads SNHLY; CDR2 reads FYNNEI. The CDR3 spells CASSVTWAGLEIQYF. DNA for the CDR3: TGTGCCAGCAGTGTTACTTGGGCAGGACTTGAAATTCAGTACTTC.

This sequence joins TRBV23-1 and TRBJ2-2; possible D gene TRBD1, 6 bases. TRBV23-1 is reported as an ORF; its role is uncertain. Trimming stripped 0 bases from V and 6 bases from J, with 26 bases between. The CDR3 has 20 residues. For the CDR3, the DNA is TGCGCCAGCAGTCAATCGGGGCCTTTTTCTACAGGGTCCCAGCCCGGGGAGCTGTTTTTT. Its protein is CASSQSGPFSTGSQPGELFF.